This T cell receptor beta chain was captured by sequencing in a study of T cell responses to AZD1222 COVID-19 vaccine. The study's findings and limits: Unmutated regions of variants are reportedly targeted by nearly half of spike-specific TCRs. The sample set comprised mostly white British donors with more females, and clonal diversity was possibly underestimated. Among AZD1222 vaccinees, only six were seropositive at baseline.

Regarding this clone: Its antigen remains unidentified.

This CDR3 is 15 amino acids long. Germline V gives CDR1 SGHRS, CDR2 YFSETQ. J gave up 3 bases and V 0 bases, and 5 bases lay outside the gene matches. Sequenced by immunoSEQ multiplex PCR; TCRdb stores in-frame clones only, minus some. The data contain more than 95,000 clones, 80% to 90% of them singletons. V usage is TRBV5-1 and J usage is TRBJ2-7; 8 bases align to TRBD2. The material was peripheral blood, obtained on day 0 of AZD1222 vaccination. This TCR derives from an adult in good health. The CDR3 DNA sequence: TGCGCCAGCAGCTTGGCCGGGACTAGGAACTACGAGCAGTACTTC. Its protein product is CASSLAGTRNYEQYF.